This record looks at one TCR beta chain sequence and its context. What it recognizes is unknown. Germline-derived CDR1 and CDR2 are LNHDA and SQIVND (reference sequence). The V and J ends lost 2 bases and 0 bases, in that order; junction bases with no gene match: 4. The CDR3 extends over 15 amino acids. This entry comes from a study of cytomegalovirus exposure and HLA in healthy donors. Primers for the PCR totalled 60 Vbeta and 13 Jbeta. Clones were sequenced by immunoSEQ multiplex PCR, and TCRdb holds only the in-frame ones, with some missing. This table holds under 250,000 clones, 80% to 85% found once. Regarding the study as a whole: By a later analysis, the bulk of CMV-associated TCR beta chains appeared HLA-restricted. The dataset shows that most TCR sequences were rare, while some public TCRs occurred in many donors.

What was sequenced was PBMCs. The receptor was isolated from a boy under 10 years old in good health and CMV-seronegative. The chain links TRBV19 to TRBJ2-7; 7 bases fit TRBD1. This CDR3 is CASSILTGPSYEQYF. The DNA of the CDR3 is TGTGCCAGTAGTATACTGACAGGGCCCTCCTACGAGCAGTACTTC. The full variable domain, rest sourced from reference TRBV19 and TRBJ2-7, is DGGITQSPKYLFRKEGQNVTLSCEQNLNHDAMYWYRQDPGQGLRLIYYSQIVNDFQKGDIAEGYSVSREKKESFPLTVTSAQKNPTAFYLCASSILTGPSYEQYFGPGTRLTVT.